The rows below give T cell receptor beta chains drawn from one sample of a study of T cell responses to AZD1222 COVID-19 vaccine. TCRdb's copy holds only in-frame clones and misses some; the assay was immunoSEQ multiplex PCR. The sample carries fewer than 250,000 clones, 85% to 95% recorded once. Sequencing was performed on peripheral blood, taken on day 0 of MenACWY control vaccination. The receptors stem from an adult in good health. Both conserved end residues are trimmed from each CDR3. The listing skips clone size in some rows; elsewhere it reads once, few, many or a size class.

CDR3aa: ASSPRSDTQY; j_gene: TRBJ2-3; abundance: once; v_gene: TRBV7-9
CDR3aa: ASSLEILPGELF; j_gene: TRBJ2-2; abundance: -; v_gene: TRBV7-6
CDR3aa: ASSFAVRTEAF; j_gene: TRBJ1-1; abundance: -; v_gene: TRBV5-4
CDR3aa: AIGRGGTEAF; j_gene: TRBJ1-1; abundance: few; v_gene: TRBV10-3
CDR3aa: ASSVGENTEAF; j_gene: TRBJ1-1; abundance: once; v_gene: TRBV9
CDR3aa: ASSLEAPGELF; j_gene: TRBJ2-2; abundance: -; v_gene: TRBV28
CDR3aa: ASSLRLNNEQF; j_gene: TRBJ2-1; abundance: -; v_gene: TRBV5-1
CDR3aa: ASISKRGSGYT; j_gene: TRBJ1-2; abundance: -; v_gene: TRBV6-5
CDR3aa: ASSGSGLAGYNEQF; j_gene: TRBJ2-1; abundance: -; v_gene: TRBV25-1
CDR3aa: ASSEMGRLDNSPLH; j_gene: TRBJ1-6; abundance: -; v_gene: TRBV6-1
CDR3aa: ASSTGQGHTEAF; j_gene: TRBJ1-1; abundance: -; v_gene: TRBV5-1
CDR3aa: ASSHDRIWHEQY; j_gene: TRBJ2-7; abundance: -; v_gene: TRBV28
CDR3aa: ASSLARRGGAGETQY; j_gene: TRBJ2-5; abundance: -; v_gene: TRBV7-9
CDR3aa: ASRRTVNSPLH; j_gene: TRBJ1-6; abundance: -; v_gene: TRBV27
CDR3aa: ASSDGYNQPQH; j_gene: TRBJ1-5; abundance: -; v_gene: TRBV6-4
CDR3aa: ASSPRTGPYNEQF; j_gene: TRBJ2-1; abundance: -; v_gene: TRBV11-2
CDR3aa: ASSLGQGIVNEQF; j_gene: TRBJ2-1; abundance: -; v_gene: TRBV5-1
CDR3aa: ASSSEGRPYGYT; j_gene: TRBJ1-2; abundance: -; v_gene: TRBV9
CDR3aa: ASSVDGQTYNEQF; j_gene: TRBJ2-1; abundance: -; v_gene: TRBV9
CDR3aa: ASSESSGDYNEQF; j_gene: TRBJ2-1; abundance: -; v_gene: TRBV6-1
CDR3aa: ASSQEGQGGETQY; j_gene: TRBJ2-5; abundance: -; v_gene: TRBV4-2
CDR3aa: SARDWEEQY; j_gene: TRBJ2-7; abundance: -; v_gene: TRBV20-1
CDR3aa: ASSPQDRGQRGNTIY; j_gene: TRBJ1-3; abundance: -; v_gene: TRBV4-2
CDR3aa: ASSPGTGMGYGYT; j_gene: TRBJ1-2; abundance: -; v_gene: TRBV18
CDR3aa: ASSLSAGGYEQY; j_gene: TRBJ2-7; abundance: -; v_gene: TRBV6-5
CDR3aa: ASSPGQGSGPQH; j_gene: TRBJ1-5; abundance: -; v_gene: TRBV27
CDR3aa: ASSPRTGLTEAF; j_gene: TRBJ1-1; abundance: -; v_gene: TRBV2
CDR3aa: ASSRRTGSSYNEQF; j_gene: TRBJ2-1; abundance: -; v_gene: TRBV7-8
CDR3aa: ASSLGKYEQY; j_gene: TRBJ2-7; abundance: -; v_gene: TRBV5-4
CDR3aa: ASSQDPSGGAGSYNEQF; j_gene: TRBJ2-1; abundance: -; v_gene: TRBV4-3
CDR3aa: ASSFTRQGVLGANVLT; j_gene: TRBJ2-6; abundance: few; v_gene: TRBV7-9
CDR3aa: ASSLRIGDTQY; j_gene: TRBJ2-3; abundance: few; v_gene: TRBV5-5
CDR3aa: ASSLPPRNTEAF; j_gene: TRBJ1-1; abundance: once; v_gene: TRBV5-6
CDR3aa: ASSLGHGNQPQH; j_gene: TRBJ1-5; abundance: few; v_gene: TRBV7-9
CDR3aa: ASSQGTGLGQPQH; j_gene: TRBJ1-5; abundance: -; v_gene: TRBV3-1/TRBV3-2
CDR3aa: ASSQGGLEDGYT; j_gene: TRBJ1-2; abundance: -; v_gene: TRBV3-1/TRBV3-2
CDR3aa: ASSPGLAGGPGNEQF; j_gene: TRBJ2-1; abundance: once; v_gene: TRBV9
CDR3aa: ASSLGDGLTNEKLF; j_gene: TRBJ1-4; abundance: -; v_gene: TRBV5-8
CDR3aa: ASSTAYGYT; j_gene: TRBJ1-2; abundance: -; v_gene: TRBV12-3/TRBV12-4
CDR3aa: ASSERFLSYGYT; j_gene: TRBJ1-2; abundance: -; v_gene: TRBV2
CDR3aa: ASSSRGTPTTQY; j_gene: TRBJ2-5; abundance: few; v_gene: TRBV27